This TCR beta chain appears in the sequencing data of a study of shared clonotypes between healthy human individuals (dated by TCRdb to the early 2020s). The study in broad terms: Two women and three men aged 18 to 49 years were included in the cohort. Per donor, three plates each were used for CD4 naive and CD4 memory, two for CD8 naive, and one for CD8 memory. The study deeply sequenced blood TCR repertoires of about 5 healthy adults to estimate repertoire size and the extent of clonotype sharing between individuals. To increase sequencing depth and limit assay-specific biases, TCR repertoire library preparation and sequencing were carried out by different laboratories using diverse techniques. Per donor, leukapheresis produced somewhere between about 0.94 and 9.5 billion PBMCs.

CD8 naive samples were obtained by positive selection for CCR7 among CD45RO-negative cells, yielding a CD45RA+CCR7+ population from which TemRA cells were excluded. The donors were healthy, HIV-negative adults who had no recently reported acute infections or vaccinations. Every donor was a Caucasian adult residing in Nashville, Tennessee, USA. Blood was collected by leukapheresis, and PBMCs were isolated by Ficoll-Histopaque density gradient centrifugation and then cryopreserved in liquid nitrogen vapor phase. Analytical flow cytometry was used to check the purity and quantity of each magnetically sorted T cell population. Genomic DNA was isolated from each sorted fraction and quantified by UV absorbance on a Nanodrop 2000c. Turning to this clone: The clone's antigen remains unknown. Base quality data are lacking; no much larger clone is found one base away.

Using the deep immunoSEQ assay, TCR CDR3 regions were amplified from genomic DNA by multiplex PCR. For each cell subset, the extracted genomic DNA was distributed evenly across all wells of several immunoSEQ 96-well plates, and each plate served as one replicate. For sorted subsets, 150 to 200 ng genomic DNA, equal to 30,000 or so T cell genomes, was loaded into each replicate PCR. Purified libraries were quantified with a Qubit 3.0 fluorometer, sized on a Bioanalyzer 2100, and re-quantified with the KAPA Library Quantification kit. Every immunoSEQ 96-well plate was sequenced on a dedicated single-read 150-cycle Illumina NextSeq 550 flow cell. Regarding the original processing steps: Because only junctional sequences without quality scores were contained in the immunoSEQ output, filtering matching that applied to full-length reads could not be performed. To assign V/J genes and CDR3, sequences were annotated against IMGT germline references using PyIR, a Python wrapper for IgBLAST v1.9. Reads were filtered out if the reads had weak V/J assignments (E-value above 1e-6), no CDR3, stop codons, out-of-frame junctions, or ambiguous translated residues. V3J clonotypes were defined as sequences sharing the same inferred V gene, J gene, and CDR3 amino acid sequence. Percentage overlap between repertoires was calculated by dividing the number of shared unique clonotypes by the size of the smaller repertoire. Richness of each repertoire was evaluated using RTK rarefaction, the Chao1 estimator, and Recon v2.1 estimates of unobserved clonotypes. Generation probabilities were computed with OLGA for all TCRbeta clonotypes obtained by the gDNA method from several donors. TCRdb retrieved this table from immuneACCESS and kept in-frame rearrangements only. Not all clones are present; in checked studies, unresolved V genes account for under half, and no reason is known for the remainder. The V and J calls and clone size come from that table; D and trimming were worked out from the DNA. This sample gives about 1.9 million clones in total; roughly 95% of them show up just once. 1.5% to 2% of the sample is taken by the ten largest.

The research as a whole found: Only blood was sampled, and tissue TCR repertoires likely differ from those in blood. Because the study included only a small number of donors, the genetic and exposure-history diversity represented was limited. Clonotypes shared by all four sorted-subset donors showed higher generation probabilities than non-shared clonotypes. Incomplete sequencing was indicated by rarefaction of sorted-subset datasets, despite the large sequencing depth. Sharing across a few donors was observed for approximately 5% of naive CD4, under 4% of naive CD8, 2% to 2.5% of memory CD4, and around 0.44% of memory CD8 clonotypes. Larger estimated clonotype richness was generally found for naive subsets than for memory subsets. Pairwise subsampling led to the expectation that sequencing depth would affect the degree of clonotype sharing among donors.

The germline V gene provides CDR1 SNHLY and CDR2 FYNNEI. Reading from cysteine to phenylalanine, the CDR3 counts 13 amino acids. The DNA shown is the 39-base CDR3, in frame from base 1. The trim is 4 bases for V and 5 bases for J, with a gap of 11 bases between the germline ends. Sequenced sample: naive CD8+ T cells from PBMCs. The intended sense of this specimen's cell subset or site label: CD45RA+CCR7+. The receptor comes from a man aged 18 to 30 in good health. Some clones in this sample may be carry-over from other donors' samples. The chain uses TRBV2 and TRBJ1-1, with the D gene not clear enough to name. CDR3 protein: CASSVVGETEAFF. Read as DNA, the sequence is TGTGCCAGCAGTGTGGTAGGCGAAACTGAAGCTTTCTTT.